Below are 13 T cell receptor beta chains sequenced from a single sample in a study of blood T cell repertoires in COVID-19. TCRdb's table, derived via immunoSEQ multiplex PCR, lists solely in-frame clones and lacks some. Here the sample spans 25,000 to 30,000 clones, 85% to 95% being singletons. Sequencing input: peripheral blood. Source of these receptors: a woman in her 70s with COVID-19, enrolled during active disease.

The rearrangement joins TRBV24-1 to TRBJ1-5; TRBD1 is a possible D gene (5 bases). Germline CDR1 and CDR2: KGHDR and SFDVKD. The V and J ends lost 7 bases and 2 bases respectively, with 20 bases between them. The CDR3 has 17 amino acids. CDR3 sequence reads: CATSHGTSGSGNQPQHF. Here the CDR3 DNA reads TGTGCCACCAGCCACGGAACCTCAGGGTCAGGCAATCAGCCCCAGCATTTT.

The chain recombines TRBV19 with TRBJ2-1, with no clear D. The germline CDR1 and CDR2 sequences are LNHDA and SQIVND (reference sequence). The CDR3 length is 14 residues. Trimming stripped 3 bases from V and 2 bases from J, with 8 bases between. CDR3 amino acids: CASSMSRTYNEQFF. CDR3 DNA: TGTGCCAGTAGTATGTCTAGGACCTACAATGAGCAGTTCTTC.

V usage is TRBV30 and J usage is TRBJ1-5, with 7 positions matching TRBD1. Germline-derived CDR1 and CDR2 are GTSNPN and SVGIG (reference sequence). CDR3 length: 15 amino acids. J lost 6 bases, V lost 1 base, and 9 bases had no gene match. This chain's CDR3 is CAWSEGAGRGQPQHF. CDR3 coding DNA: TGTGCCTGGAGTGAGGGGGCAGGAAGAGGTCAGCCCCAGCATTTT.

This chain links TRBV5-5 with TRBJ2-7, with a tentative D call TRBD1 (6 bases). With 1 base removed from V and 1 base from J, the gap between germline ends came to 15 bases. CDR3 length: 16 amino acids. The germline gives CDR1 SGHKS, CDR2 YYEKEE (reference sequence). The CDR3 loop is CASSLRGTMTSYEQYF. The CDR3 coding sequence is TGTGCCAGCAGCTTGCGTGGGACAATGACGTCCTACGAGCAGTACTTC.

The chain recombines TRBV5-1 with TRBJ2-1, with TRBD1 as a possible D gene (6 bases). The CDR3 is made up of 15 amino acids. CDR1 SGHRS and CDR2 YFSETQ come from the germline V gene. V shed 5 bases and J shed 0 bases, with 12 bases lying between them. The CDR3 protein is CASRKQGPSYNEQFF. The CDR3 nucleotides are TGCGCCAGCAGGAAGCAGGGGCCCTCCTACAATGAGCAGTTCTTC.

This chain connects TRBV10-2 to TRBJ2-1; 8 bases are shared with TRBD2. In germline, CDR1 is WSHSY, CDR2 SAAADI. The J segment lost 0 bases and the V segment lost 0 bases, leaving 4 bases of the junction unmatched. CDR3 length: 17 residues. Here the CDR3 DNA reads TGCGCCAGCAGTGAGTCTTTCAGCGGGAGCTCCTACAATGAGCAGTTCTTC. Protein sequence: CASSESFSGSSYNEQFF.

This chain uses TRBV27 with TRBJ1-6; D is possibly TRBD1 (6 bases). Germline V CDR1 and CDR2: MNHEY, SMNVEV (reference sequence). The V end was cut by 2 bases, the J end by 5 bases, with 13 bases between. The CDR3 is made up of 16 amino acids. CDR3 protein: CASSLRGTHNNSPLHF. In nucleotides, the CDR3 is TGTGCCAGCAGTTTAAGGGGGACGCATAATAATTCACCCCTCCACTTT.

This clone was observed a single time. V usage is TRBV11-2 and J usage is TRBJ1-5; possibly TRBD1 for D (5 bases). V was cut by 2 bases and J by 7 bases, with 12 bases left in between. Germline V gene data show CDR1 as SGHAT and CDR2 as FQNNGV. The CDR3 runs to 14 residues. The CDR3 loop is CASSLSPGVQPQHF. The DNA of the CDR3 is TGTGCCAGCAGCTTATCCCCGGGGGTCCAGCCCCAGCATTTT.

The rearrangement uses TRBV12-3 or TRBV12-4 and TRBJ2-1; no reliable D call. The CDR3 spans 13 residues. V was shortened by 3 bases and J by 3 bases, with 6 bases between the two germline ends. Here the CDR3 DNA reads TGTGCCAGCAGTTTGAGGAGCTACAATGAGCAGTTCTTC. Its protein is CASSLRSYNEQFF.

The genes are TRBV28 and TRBJ2-7; D gene uncertain. CDR3 length: 12 amino acids. V was cut by 5 bases and J by 2 bases, with 7 bases left in between. CDR1 and CDR2 (germline): MDHEN, SYDVKM. The CDR3 DNA is TGTGCCAGCAGTCTTAACACCTACGAGCAGTACTTC. Its translation is CASSLNTYEQYF.

The chain combines TRBV4-3 with TRBJ2-1; TRBD2 aligns across 11 bases. With V trimmed by 6 bases and J by 4 bases, 5 bases remained unmatched. The CDR3 sequence is 15 residues long. Germline V CDR1 and CDR2: LGHNA, YSLEER. CDR3 loop: CASRLGTSGYNEQFF. In nucleotides, the CDR3 is TGCGCCAGCAGGTTGGGGACTAGCGGTTACAATGAGCAGTTCTTC.

This clone was counted a single time. The V gene is TRBV7-9, the J gene TRBJ2-7; TRBD1 matches 8 bases. The V gene end was trimmed by 2 bases and the J gene end by 5 bases; junction bases not matched to a gene: 8. Germline V gene lookup returns CDR1 SEHNR and CDR2 FQNEAQ (reference sequence). CDR3 length equals 15 residues. The CDR3: CASSLKTGALHEQYF. The CDR3 nucleotides read TGTGCCAGCAGCTTAAAGACAGGGGCCCTGCACGAGCAGTACTTC.

This clone was seen once. V usage is TRBV11-2 and J usage is TRBJ2-3; maybe TRBD2 (6 bases). Germline V gives CDR1 SGHAT, CDR2 FQNNGV. Trimming pared 4 bases from V and 1 base from J, leaving 18 bases between. The CDR3 is 17 residues long. Here the CDR3 DNA reads TGTGCCAGCAGCTGGCCCCTAGGCGGGATTCGCACAGATACGCAGTATTTT. It is translated as CASSWPLGGIRTDTQYF.